These T cell receptor beta chains were read from a single sample in a study of T cells in Graves' hyperthyroidism and ophthalmopathy. From the multiplex PCR reads, TCRdb called clonotypes with MiXCR, one entry per CDR3 protein. Of about 640,000 distinct CDR3 sequences in the sample, more than 12% were seen once. Sample: blood. These receptor sequences come from a woman in her 50s with Graves' ophthalmopathy. Each CDR3 is given with its conserved first and last residue. The D gene is left open where the match is weak. Clone size is shown for a subset of rows, as once, few, many or a class of expanded clone.

>TRBV5-1|NA|many|TRBJ2-1
TGCGCCAGCAGCTTGGACAGGGTATACGGTGAGCAGTTCTTC
CASSLDRVYGEQFF
>TRBV4-1|NA|once|TRBJ2-3
TGCGCCAGCAGCCAAGGAGGAAGGGGCACAGATACGCGGTATTTT
CASSQGGRGTDTRYF
>TRBV4-1|NA|NA|TRBJ2-7
TGCGCCAGCAGCCACGGGCGGGACAAATCCTACGAGCAGTACTTC
CASSHGRDKSYEQYF
>TRBV20-1|TRBD1|many|TRBJ2-3
TGCAGTGCAAGGACAGGGGTTAGCACAGATACGCAGTATTTT
CSARTGVSTDTQYF
>TRBV7-3|NA|NA|TRBJ1-3
TGTGCCAGCAGCTTTATGTTTGGGGACACCATATATTTT
CASSFMFGDTIYF
>TRBV6-1|TRBD1|NA|TRBJ1-2
TGTGCCAGCAGAGACGGACAGGGACTCTATGGCTACACCTTC
CASRDGQGLYGYTF
>TRBV7-8|TRBD1|many|TRBJ1-1
TGTGCCAGCAGCATGACAGGGTACACTGAAGCTTTCTTT
CASSMTGYTEAFF
>TRBV10-3|TRBD1|many|TRBJ2-7
TGTGCCATCAGTGATCGTGGACAGGGACCGTACGAGCAGTACTTC
CAISDRGQGPYEQYF
>TRBV4-3|TRBD2|NA|TRBJ2-4
TGCGCCAGCAGAGAAAGGGAAAATAGCGGGAATGGGTACATTCAGTACTTC
CASRERENSGNGYIQYF
>TRBV11-3|TRBD1|few|TRBJ2-3
TGTGCCAGCAGCCAGGACAGGTTCACAGATACGCAGTATTTT
CASSQDRFTDTQYF
>TRBV6-2/TRBV6-3|NA|many|TRBJ2-1
TGTGCCAGCAGCCGCCCTCGACTGACCTACAATGAGCAGTTCTTC
CASSRPRLTYNEQFF
>TRBV18|TRBD2|many|TRBJ2-7
TGTGCCAGCTCCCGAGCGGGAGGAATATACGAGCAGTACTTC
CASSRAGGIYEQYF
>TRBV4-2|TRBD2|few|TRBJ2-4
TGTGCCAGCAGCCCCGGACTAGCGGGAGTTGCCAAAAACATTCAGTACTTC
CASSPGLAGVAKNIQYF
>TRBV7-3|TRBD2|few|TRBJ2-7
TGTGCCAGCAGCTTACCTCGGGGAGGGCCTTCCTACGAGCAGTACTTC
CASSLPRGGPSYEQYF
>TRBV10-3|NA|many|TRBJ2-5
TGTGCCATCACCGCGGGCCAAAACAAAGAGACCCAGTACTTC
CAITAGQNKETQYF
>TRBV18|TRBD1|once|TRBJ2-1
TGTGCCAGCTCACCGCCCGGGACAGAGGAACTGCAGTTCTTC
CASSPPGTEELQFF
>TRBV6-2/TRBV6-3|NA|few|TRBJ1-1
TGTGCCAGCAGTTACAGGGGAAGAGCCACTGAAGCTTTCTTT
CASSYRGRATEAFF
>TRBV24-1|TRBD2|many|TRBJ2-1
TGTGCCACCAGTGATTTAGGCGGGGGCTCCTACAATGAGCAGTTCTTC
CATSDLGGGSYNEQFF
>TRBV29-1|TRBD1|NA|TRBJ1-2
TGCAGCGTTGAAGGGGGGACAGGGATGAACACCTTC
CSVEGGTGMNTF
>TRBV25-1|NA|NA|TRBJ2-5
TGTGCCAGCAAGGTGGGAGCGGGCGGCCAAGAGACCCAGTACTTC
CASKVGAGGQETQYF
>TRBV5-1|TRBD1|NA|TRBJ2-5
TGCGCCAGCAGCTACCAAGGGGGCGAAGAGACCCAGTACTTC
CASSYQGGEETQYF
>TRBV20-1|TRBD1|many|TRBJ2-7
TGCAGTGCTAGGGGACAGACGGTCCACGAGCAGTACTTC
CSARGQTVHEQYF
>TRBV6-6|NA|many|TRBJ2-1
TGTGCCAGCAGTTACTCGCAGGGGTTGGGAACCTACAATGAGCAGTTCTTC
CASSYSQGLGTYNEQFF
>TRBV7-9|NA|NA|TRBJ1-1
TGTGCCAGCAGTAGAACTAATGAAGCTTTCTTT
CASSRTNEAFF
>TRBV19|NA|many|TRBJ1-1
TGTGCCAGTAGTATAGGAATGCAAGGGACTGAAGCTTTCTTT
CASSIGMQGTEAFF
>TRBV10-3|NA|many|TRBJ2-6
TGTGCCATCAGTGAGACCATTTTAGGGGCTCCTTCTTCTGGGGCCAACGTCCTGACTTTC
CAISETILGAPSSGANVLTF
>TRBV20-1|NA|few|TRBJ2-1
TGCAGTGCTAGAAGGCTGCCCCAAGGGCAGTTCTTC
CSARRLPQGQFF
>TRBV29-1|TRBD1|many|TRBJ1-2
TGCAGCGCCCACCGCTCTGGGACAGACCCGTATGGCTACACCTTC
CSAHRSGTDPYGYTF
>TRBV20-1|NA|NA|TRBJ2-7
TGCAGTGCTTGGGACGGTTTGACCTACGAGCAGTACTTC
CSAWDGLTYEQYF
>TRBV7-6|TRBD2|NA|TRBJ2-4
TGTGCCAGCAGCTTAGTGGGGGGGGGTCCGGCCAAAAACATTCAGTACTTC
CASSLVGGGPAKNIQYF
>TRBV15|TRBD1|few|TRBJ2-7
TGTGCCACCAGCACAGACAGGGGGCGGTACGAGCAGTACTTC
CATSTDRGRYEQYF
>TRBV4-3|TRBD2|many|TRBJ2-1
TGCGCCAGCAGCCAAGATTTAGAGCGGGGTACCTACAATGAGCAGTTCTTC
CASSQDLERGTYNEQFF
>TRBV2|TRBD1|many|TRBJ2-5
TGTGCCCAGGGCAGGGGGCAAGAGACCCAGTACTTC
CAQGRGQETQYF
>TRBV10-2|NA|few|TRBJ2-5
TGCGCCAGCAGACGTACGGGGCCGGGGCAAGAGACCCAGTACTTC
CASRRTGPGQETQYF
>TRBV7-3|NA|many|TRBJ2-5
TGTGCCAGCAGCTTAATAGGGGGAGAGACCCAGTACTTC
CASSLIGGETQYF
>TRBV19|TRBD1|many|TRBJ2-1
TGTGCCAGTAACGCCGGGACAGGGGAAGCCCCCTCCTACAATGAGCAGTTCTTC
CASNAGTGEAPSYNEQFF
>TRBV6-5|NA|NA|TRBJ1-1
TGTGCCAGCAGTTACTCCAAGTCCAGGGCTTTGGACACTGAAGCTTTCTTT
CASSYSKSRALDTEAFF
>TRBV2|NA|many|TRBJ1-4
TGTGCCAGCAGTGAATACAGGACTGAAAAACTGTTTTTT
CASSEYRTEKLFF
>TRBV28|TRBD2|many|TRBJ2-1
TGTGCCAGCAGTGAACCGGGACTAGGTATTGAGCAGTTCTTC
CASSEPGLGIEQFF
>TRBV6-1|TRBD1|NA|TRBJ1-4
TGTGCCAGCATGGACAGGGGAATAAATGAAAAACTGTTTTTT
CASMDRGINEKLFF
>TRBV10-3|NA|many|TRBJ1-1
TGTGCCAGCCGCGACGGGGTGAACACTGAAGCTTTCTTT
CASRDGVNTEAFF
>TRBV5-1|TRBD1|NA|TRBJ2-1
TGCGCCAGCAGCCGGACAGGGTCCCATGAGCAGTTCTTC
CASSRTGSHEQFF
>TRBV24-1|NA|few|TRBJ1-2
TGTGCCACCAGTGATCCAGGGCGGGACTATGGCTACACCTTC
CATSDPGRDYGYTF
>TRBV2|TRBD1|many|TRBJ2-3
TGTGCCAGCGGCTTGGGACAGATCACAGATACGCAGTATTTT
CASGLGQITDTQYF
>TRBV11-2|TRBD1|many|TRBJ1-1
TGTGCCAGCAGCTTAGGGGACAGTCCAGTACGTAGGGCTTTCTTT
CASSLGDSPVRRAFF
>TRBV6-2/TRBV6-3|TRBD2|NA|TRBJ2-3
TGTGCCAGCAGGGGACTAGCGGTAGATACGCAGTATTTT
CASRGLAVDTQYF